Reported below is one TCR beta chain. Its specificity is not known. The entry originates in a study of T cell repertoires in cytomegalovirus infection. Points from the study as a whole: HLA-C-restricted CMV-specific TCR beta clonotypes prevailed in the ex vivo response.

TCRdb used MiXCR to reprocess the reads, holding one entry per CDR3 protein. The top ten clones hold roughly 16% of a sample with about half a million distinct CDR3 sequences, 33% of them seen once. V was pared by 8 bases and J by 6 bases, with 4 bases of the junction left unmatched. CDR1 is WSHSY, CDR2 SAAADI, per germline. The CDR3 has 13 residues. The TCR was taken from a human donor in good health (CMV status not recorded). Some clones in this sample may be carry-over from other donors' samples. The input for sequencing was cultured PBMCs, taken from culture after CMV antigen stimulation. V is TRBV10-2 and J is TRBJ2-4; the match to TRBD1 covers 10 bases. CDR3 in DNA: TGCGCCAGCGCCCGGGACAGGGGAAACATTCAGTACTTC. It specifies CASARDRGNIQYF.